This T cell receptor beta chain came from a study of control samples from healthy donors and cancer patients. The assay was immunoSEQ multiplex PCR, and TCRdb's table has in-frame clones only and misses some. The data hold more than 95,000 clones, with roughly 90% observed a single time. The sequence came from a man aged 18 to 30 in good health. The sample comprised blood.

CDR3 nucleotides: TGCGCCAGCAGCCAAGGGACTAGCGGGAGAGGGGAGACCCAGTACTTC. This sequence encodes CASSQGTSGRGETQYF. The chain couples TRBV5-1 to TRBJ2-5; 14 nucleotides line up with TRBD2. Per germline, CDR1 SGHRS and CDR2 YFSETQ. The junction had 7 bases not matched to a gene; V was cut back by 4 bases and J by 5 bases. This CDR3 contains 16 residues.